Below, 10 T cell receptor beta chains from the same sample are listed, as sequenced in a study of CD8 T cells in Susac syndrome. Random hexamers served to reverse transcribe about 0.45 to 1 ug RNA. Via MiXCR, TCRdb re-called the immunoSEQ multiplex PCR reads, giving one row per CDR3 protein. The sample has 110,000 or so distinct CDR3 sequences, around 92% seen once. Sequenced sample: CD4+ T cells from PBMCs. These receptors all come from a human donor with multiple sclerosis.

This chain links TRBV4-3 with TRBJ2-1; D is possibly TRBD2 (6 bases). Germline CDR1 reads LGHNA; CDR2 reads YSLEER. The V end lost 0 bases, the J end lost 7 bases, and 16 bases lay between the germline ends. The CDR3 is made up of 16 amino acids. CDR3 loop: CASSQDAWGDLNEQFF. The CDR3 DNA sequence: TGCGCCAGCAGCCAAGACGCGTGGGGGGATCTTAATGAGCAGTTCTTC.

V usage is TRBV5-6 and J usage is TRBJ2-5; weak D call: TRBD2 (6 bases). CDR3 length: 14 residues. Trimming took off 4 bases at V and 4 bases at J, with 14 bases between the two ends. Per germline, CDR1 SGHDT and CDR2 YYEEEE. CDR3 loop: CASSAIGTSETQYF. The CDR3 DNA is TGTGCCAGCAGCGCTATAGGGACTTCAGAGACCCAGTACTTC.

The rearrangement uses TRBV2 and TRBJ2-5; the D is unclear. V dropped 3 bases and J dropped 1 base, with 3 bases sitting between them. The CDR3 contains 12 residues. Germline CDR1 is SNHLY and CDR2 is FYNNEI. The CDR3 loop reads CASSELQETQYF. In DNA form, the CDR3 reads TGTGCCAGCAGTGAGCTCCAAGAGACCCAGTACTTC.

DNA of the CDR3: TGCGCCAGCAGCCTAAACGTCGGTCTCCAAGAGACCCAGTACTTC. Translated, it gives CASSLNVGLQETQYF. This rearrangement joins TRBV4-1 to TRBJ2-5; D unclear. The germline V gene has CDR1 MGHRA and CDR2 YSYEKL. This CDR3 has 15 amino acids. V lost 4 bases to trimming and J lost 1 base, with 13 bases between them.

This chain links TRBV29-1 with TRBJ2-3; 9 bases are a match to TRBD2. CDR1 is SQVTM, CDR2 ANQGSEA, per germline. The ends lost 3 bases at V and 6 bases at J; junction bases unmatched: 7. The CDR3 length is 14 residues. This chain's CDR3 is CSVEAGGAPDTQYF. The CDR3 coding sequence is TGCAGCGTTGAGGCGGGGGGGGCCCCGGATACGCAGTATTTT.

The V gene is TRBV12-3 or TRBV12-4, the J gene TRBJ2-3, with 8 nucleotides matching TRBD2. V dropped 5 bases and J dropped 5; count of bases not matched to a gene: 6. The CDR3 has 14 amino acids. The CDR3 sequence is CASSASTSVDTQYF. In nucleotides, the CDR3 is TGTGCCAGCAGTGCATCGACTAGCGTAGATACGCAGTATTTT.

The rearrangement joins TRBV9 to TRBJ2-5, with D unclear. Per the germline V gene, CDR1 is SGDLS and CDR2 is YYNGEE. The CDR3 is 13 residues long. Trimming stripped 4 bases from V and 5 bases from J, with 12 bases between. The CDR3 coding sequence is TGTGCCAGCAGCCCGGCCGGTAGGGAGACCCAGTACTTC. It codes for CASSPAGRETQYF.

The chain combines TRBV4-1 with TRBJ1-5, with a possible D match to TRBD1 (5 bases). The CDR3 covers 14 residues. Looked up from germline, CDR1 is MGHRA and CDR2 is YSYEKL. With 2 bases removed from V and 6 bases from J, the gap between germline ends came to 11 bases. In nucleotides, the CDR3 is TGCGCCAGCAGCCAACAGGGATTGAGTCAGCCCCAGCATTTT. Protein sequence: CASSQQGLSQPQHF.

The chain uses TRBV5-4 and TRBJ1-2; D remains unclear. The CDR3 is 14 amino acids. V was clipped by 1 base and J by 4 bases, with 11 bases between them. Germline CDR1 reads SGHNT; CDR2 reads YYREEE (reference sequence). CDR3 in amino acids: CASSLRSTGYGYTF. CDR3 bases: TGTGCCAGCAGCTTGCGCTCGACGGGCTATGGCTACACCTTC.

CDR3 in amino acids: CASSLVGWQKDEQYF. The CDR3 coding sequence is TGCGCCAGCAGCTTGGTTGGGTGGCAGAAGGACGAGCAGTACTTC. The chain uses TRBV5-1 and TRBJ2-7; D not certain. The V and J ends lost 0 bases and 5 bases respectively, with 15 bases between them. Germline CDR1 SGHRS, CDR2 YFSETQ. The CDR3 is made up of 15 amino acids.